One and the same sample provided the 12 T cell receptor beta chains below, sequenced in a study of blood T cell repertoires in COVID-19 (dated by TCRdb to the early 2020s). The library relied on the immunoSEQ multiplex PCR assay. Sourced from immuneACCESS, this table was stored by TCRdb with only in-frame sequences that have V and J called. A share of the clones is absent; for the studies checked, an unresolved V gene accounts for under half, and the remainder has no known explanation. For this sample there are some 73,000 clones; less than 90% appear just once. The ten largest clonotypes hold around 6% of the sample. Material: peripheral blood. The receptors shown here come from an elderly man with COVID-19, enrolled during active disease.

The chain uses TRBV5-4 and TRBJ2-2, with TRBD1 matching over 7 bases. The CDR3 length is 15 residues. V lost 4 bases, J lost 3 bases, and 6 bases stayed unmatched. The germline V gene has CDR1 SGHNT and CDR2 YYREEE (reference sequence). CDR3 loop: CASSVGQRYTGELFF. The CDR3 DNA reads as TGTGCCAGCAGCGTGGGACAGCGCTACACCGGGGAGCTGTTTTTT.

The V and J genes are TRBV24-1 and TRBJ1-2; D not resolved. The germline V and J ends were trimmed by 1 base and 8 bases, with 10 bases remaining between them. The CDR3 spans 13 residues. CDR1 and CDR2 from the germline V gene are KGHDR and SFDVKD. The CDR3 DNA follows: TGTGCCACCAGTGATTTTGATCTCGGGGGCTACACCTTC. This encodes CATSDFDLGGYTF.

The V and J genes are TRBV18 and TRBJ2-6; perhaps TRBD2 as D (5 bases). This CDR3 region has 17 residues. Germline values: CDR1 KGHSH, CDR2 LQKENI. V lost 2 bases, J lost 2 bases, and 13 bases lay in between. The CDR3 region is CASSPGGAVAGANVLTF. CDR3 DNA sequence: TGTGCCAGCTCACCAGGAGGAGCAGTGGCTGGGGCCAACGTCCTGACTTTC.

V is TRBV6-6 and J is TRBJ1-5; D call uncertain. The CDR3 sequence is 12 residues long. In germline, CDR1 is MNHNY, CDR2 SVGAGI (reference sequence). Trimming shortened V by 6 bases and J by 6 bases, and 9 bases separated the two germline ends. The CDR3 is CASRSLSQPQHF. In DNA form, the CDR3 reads TGTGCCAGCAGGTCTCTATCTCAGCCCCAGCATTTT.

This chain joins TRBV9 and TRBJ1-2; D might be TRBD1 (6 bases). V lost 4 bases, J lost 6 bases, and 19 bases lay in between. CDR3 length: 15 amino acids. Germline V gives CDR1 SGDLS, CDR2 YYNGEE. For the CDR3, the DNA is TGTGCCAGCAGCCCTCCCCAGACAGGCGGACATGGCTACACCTTC. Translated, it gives CASSPPQTGGHGYTF.

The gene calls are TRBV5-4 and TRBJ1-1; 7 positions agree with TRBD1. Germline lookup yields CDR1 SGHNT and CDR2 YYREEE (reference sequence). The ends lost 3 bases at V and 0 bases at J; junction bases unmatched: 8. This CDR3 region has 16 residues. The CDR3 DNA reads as TGTGCCAGCAGCTCCGACAGGGCGCTCCTGAACACTGAAGCTTTCTTT. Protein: CASSSDRALLNTEAFF.

The CDR3 DNA reads as TGTGCCAGCAGCTCGGGACAGACCTCAGGTGAGCAGTTCTTC. It encodes CASSSGQTSGEQFF. This sequence joins TRBV7-2 and TRBJ2-1; 7 bases agree with TRBD1. The CDR3 spans 14 residues. Losses at the gene ends were 4 bases for V and 9 bases for J; bases not matched to a gene: 9. Germline V gives CDR1 SGHTA, CDR2 FQGNSA.

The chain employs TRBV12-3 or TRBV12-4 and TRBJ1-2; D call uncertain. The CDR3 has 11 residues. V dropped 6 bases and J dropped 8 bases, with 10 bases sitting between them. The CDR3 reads CASSSRGGYTF. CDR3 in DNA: TGTGCCAGCAGCTCTCGAGGGGGCTACACCTTC.

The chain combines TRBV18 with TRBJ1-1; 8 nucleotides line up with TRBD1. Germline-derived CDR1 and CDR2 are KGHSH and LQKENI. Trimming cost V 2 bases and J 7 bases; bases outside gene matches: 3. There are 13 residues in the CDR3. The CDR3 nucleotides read TGTGCCAGCTCACCAGCAGGGGGCGGTGAAGCTTTCTTT. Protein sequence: CASSPAGGGEAFF.

This chain's CDR3 is CASSGTGDTEAFF. CDR3 DNA: TGTGCCAGCAGTGGGACAGGGGACACTGAAGCTTTCTTT. The V call is TRBV6-6, the J call TRBJ1-1; 10 bases are a match to TRBD1. Germline values: CDR1 MNHNY, CDR2 SVGAGI (reference sequence). There are 13 residues in the CDR3. V dropped 5 bases and J dropped 3; count of bases not matched to a gene: 0.

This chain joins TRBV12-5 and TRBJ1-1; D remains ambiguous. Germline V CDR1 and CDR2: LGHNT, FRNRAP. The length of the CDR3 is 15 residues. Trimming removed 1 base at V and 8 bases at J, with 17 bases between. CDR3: CASGLAETVHGEAFF. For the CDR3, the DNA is TGTGCTAGTGGTTTGGCCGAAACAGTACACGGCGAAGCTTTCTTT. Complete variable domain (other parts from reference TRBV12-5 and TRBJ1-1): DARVTQTPRHKVTEMGQEVTMRCQPILGHNTVFWYRQTMMQGLELLAYFRNRAPLDDSGMPKDRFSAEMPDATLATLKIQPSEPRDSAVYFCASGLAETVHGEAFFGQGTRLTVV.

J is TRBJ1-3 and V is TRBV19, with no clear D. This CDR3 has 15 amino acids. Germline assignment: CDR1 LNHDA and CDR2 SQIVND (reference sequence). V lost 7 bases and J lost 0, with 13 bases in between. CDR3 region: CASTPSGISGNTIYF. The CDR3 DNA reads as TGTGCCAGTACTCCGTCCGGGATCTCTGGAAACACCATATATTTT. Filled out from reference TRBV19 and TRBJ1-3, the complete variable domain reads DGGITQSPKYLFRKEGQNVTLSCEQNLNHDAMYWYRQDPGQGLRLIYYSQIVNDFQKGDIAEGYSVSREKKESFPLTVTSAQKNPTAFYLCASTPSGISGNTIYFGEGSWLTVV.